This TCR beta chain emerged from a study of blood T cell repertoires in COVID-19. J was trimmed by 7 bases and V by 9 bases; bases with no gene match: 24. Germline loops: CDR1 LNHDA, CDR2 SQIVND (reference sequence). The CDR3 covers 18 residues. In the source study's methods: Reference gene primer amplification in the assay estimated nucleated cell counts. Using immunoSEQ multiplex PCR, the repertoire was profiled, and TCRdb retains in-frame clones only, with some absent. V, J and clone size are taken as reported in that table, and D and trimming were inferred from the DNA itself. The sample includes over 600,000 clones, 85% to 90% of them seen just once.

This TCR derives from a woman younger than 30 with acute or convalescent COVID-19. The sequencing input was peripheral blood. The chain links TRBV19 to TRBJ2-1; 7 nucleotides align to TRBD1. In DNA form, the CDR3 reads TGTGCCAGCCATAGTAGGTTTCCGGGGACAGAGCCTAAGAATGAGCAGTTCTTC. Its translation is CASHSRFPGTEPKNEQFF.